This T cell receptor (beta chain) emerged from a study of blood T cell repertoires in COVID-19. Using immunoSEQ multiplex PCR, the repertoire was profiled, and TCRdb retains in-frame clones only, with some absent. This sample carries 130,000 to 150,000 clones, 65% to 85% of them seen once, and the ten largest clones take around 5.4%. The CDR3 contains 15 residues. Germline values: CDR1 ENHRY, CDR2 SYGVKD. V gave up 5 bases and J gave up 4 bases; unmatched junction bases: 4. Residents of 20 to 25 US areas, aged about 18 to 89 years, made up the participants. Cohorts were based on clinical histories the participants reported.

This chain uses TRBV10-3 with TRBJ2-2; TRBD2 aligns across 10 bases. This sequence originates from a woman aged 45-65 years who had been exposed to COVID-19. Source material: PBMCs or T cells enriched from blood (not recorded which). CDR3 residues: CAISTIAGGTGELFF. As DNA, the CDR3 is TGTGCCATCAGTACTATAGCGGGAGGCACCGGGGAGCTGTTTTTT.